This T cell receptor beta chain is from a study of human T cells and chemical hapten exposure. Turning to the study itself: The variation in per-sample TCR yields arose mainly from small differences in pooled library volumes.

Time point denoted: healthy volunteer bleed at 6 weeks. The total RNA was obtained from whole blood that was not fractionated. The ends were cut back, 10 bases at V and 4 bases at J, with 13 bases in the middle. CDR1 and CDR2 from the germline V gene are MNHEY and SMNVEV (reference sequence). The CDR3 contains 12 residues. Study-level findings and limits: Following DPC sensitization, TCRs present above 1 in 1000 frequency showed no change.

There are a few counts of this clonotype. The antigen is not known. Per the original methods: Sample TCR totals centred on a median of roughly 96,000, ranging about 23,224 to 700,000. TCRdb re-called the RACE reads through MiXCR, storing one row per CDR3 protein. In this record, the V and J calls reflect TCRdb's handling and not the investigators' own analysis. The sample lists about 80,000 distinct CDR3 sequences, around 9.3% seen once, with 1.5% to 2% in the top ten. The chain uses TRBV27 and TRBJ1-1; perhaps TRBD1 as D (5 bases). The sequenced material came from whole blood. The origin of this receptor is a female donor in good health. Some clones in this sample may be carry-over from other donors' samples. CDR3 in amino acids: CAIGTWGTEAFF. The CDR3 coding sequence is TGTGCCATCGGGACCTGGGGCACTGAAGCTTTCTTT.